This T cell receptor beta chain originates from a study of radiation and T cells in renal cell carcinoma. Remarks on this clone: Its specificity is unknown.

Findings and caveats of the study: In blood, top tumor clones expanded by 2 weeks, shrinking by 4.

This sample's time point: blood 4 weeks post-SBRT, at nephrectomy. Described treatment: 15 Gy SBRT to primary tumor, nephrectomy 4 weeks later. Nephrectomy followed 15 Gy stereotactic body radiation by 4 weeks. Germline V gene lookup returns CDR1 MDHEN and CDR2 SYDVKM. The V end was cut by 5 bases, the J end by 6 bases, with 17 bases between. This CDR3 spans 15 amino acids. Some clones are missing from TCRdb's copy, which holds only in-frame ones; the method was immunoSEQ multiplex PCR. Here the sample spans 80,000 or so clones, 80% to 90% being singletons. V gene TRBV28 combines with J gene TRBJ1-5; weak D call: TRBD1 (6 bases). The sequencing here drew on blood, taken from a patient whose treatment included radiotherapy and nephrectomy. The receptor's source is a woman aged 70-85 years with renal cell carcinoma. For the CDR3, the DNA is TGTGCCAGCAGTCCCCAGGGGCCGCTGGGTCAGCCCCAGCATTTT. Translating gives CASSPQGPLGQPQHF.